Given below is one T cell receptor (beta chain) in context. Its cognate antigen is unknown. RNA transcripts gave rise to amplified TCR beta CDR3 regions. First-round RT-PCR with HTBI primers amplified the TCR CDR3 region. TCRdb itself ran the multiplex PCR reads through MiXCR, one entry per CDR3 protein. The data show about 600,000 distinct CDR3 sequences, with more than 13% seen just once and 7.1% held by the top ten. This record belongs to a study of T cells in Graves' hyperthyroidism and ophthalmopathy. Clinical symptoms, serum thyroxine and TRAb, thyroid ultrasound and orbital computed tomography were used for the diagnoses. Unmatched junction bases numbered 21, after V lost 10 bases and J lost 1 base. The CDR3 sequence is 20 residues long. Germline CDR1 KGHDR, CDR2 SFDVKD. Regarding the study as a whole: Stable hyperthyroidism and ophthalmopathy were separated using 13 V-J signatures. Expanded thyroid clonotypes (above 0.001) were mostly also found in blood.

The clonotype comes from a woman aged 18 to 35 with Graves' ophthalmopathy. The V gene is TRBV24-1, the J gene TRBJ2-3; 11 bases line up with TRBD2. Sequencing used blood. The CDR3 spells CATSQKTSGRSFSGTDTQYF. CDR3 nucleotides: TGTGCCACGAGTCAGAAAACTAGCGGGAGATCCTTCTCTGGCACAGATACGCAGTATTTT.